The rows below give T cell receptor beta chains drawn from one sample of a study of shared clonotypes between healthy human individuals. Libraries were prepared by immunoSEQ multiplex PCR; TCRdb keeps only in-frame clonotypes and omits some of them. There are more than 600,000 clones in the sample; about 91% occur only once, and about a quarter lies in the top ten. Sequenced material: naive CD8+ T cells sorted from blood. These receptors were collected from a man aged 25-45 years in good health. Both conserved end residues are part of each CDR3. A D gene is named only where the DNA matches it firmly. Not all rows give a size; the values are once, few, many and, for expanded clones, a class.

J	D	length	V	size	DNA	CDR3
TRBJ2-5	-	17	TRBV27	-	TGTGCCAGCAGTGGGCTTTCCGGGTATCCGGGACAAGAGACCCAGTACTTC	CASSGLSGYPGQETQYF
TRBJ2-7	-	17	TRBV28	-	TGTGCCAGCAGTTTAGGGTTCCGGGACTCCAACTTCTACGAGCAGTACTTC	CASSLGFRDSNFYEQYF
TRBJ1-2	TRBD1	17	TRBV27	-	TGTGCCAGCAGTTCACGGACAGGGGGCTACTCTAACTATGGCTACACCTTC	CASSSRTGGYSNYGYTF
TRBJ2-7	-	15	TRBV27	-	TGTGCCAGCAGTCATCACAGGGCCTTTGACTACGAGCAGTACTTC	CASSHHRAFDYEQYF
TRBJ1-1	-	14	TRBV7-3	-	TGTGCCAGCAGCTTAACAGGGGGTACCACTGAAGCTTTCTTT	CASSLTGGTTEAFF
TRBJ1-5	-	16	TRBV27	-	TGTGCCAGCAGTCGAGTTGGGCCAGGGCCCAATCAGCCCCAGCATTTT	CASSRVGPGPNQPQHF
TRBJ2-3	-	15	TRBV27	-	TGTGCCAGCGGGTCGAGACTCACTAGCACAGATACGCAGTATTTT	CASGSRLTSTDTQYF
TRBJ2-5	TRBD1	14	TRBV6-1	-	TGTGCCAGCAGGGAGGGACAGGGGACAGGACCCCAGTACTTC	CASREGQGTGPQYF
TRBJ1-4	-	15	TRBV25-1	-	TGTGCCAGCAGCTCGGATCGGGGCCCCCATGAAAAACTGTTTTTT	CASSSDRGPHEKLFF
TRBJ2-3	TRBD2	17	TRBV10-2	-	TGCGCCAGCAGTGAGGGACTAGCGGGACTTAGCACAGATACGCAGTATTTT	CASSEGLAGLSTDTQYF
TRBJ2-7	-	12	TRBV13	few	TGTGCCAGCAGCTTGGGTTCCTACGAGCAGTACTTC	CASSLGSYEQYF
TRBJ2-2	-	16	TRBV7-6	few	TGTGCCAGCAGGGGAAGGGGCGGGAAGAACACCGGGGAGCTGTTTTTT	CASRGRGGKNTGELFF
TRBJ2-3	TRBD2	17	TRBV7-9	-	TGTGCCAGCAGCCGTTTCGGACTAGCTAGGGCCACAGATACGCAGTATTTT	CASSRFGLARATDTQYF
TRBJ2-7	-	18	TRBV7-9	once	TGTGCCAGCACTCAAGGGGGGGTAGGGGACAGAAGCTCCTACGAGCAGTACTTC	CASTQGGVGDRSSYEQYF
TRBJ2-1	-	12	TRBV5-6	-	TGTGCCAGCAGCCGACTATTTCTCGAGCAGTTCTTC	CASSRLFLEQFF
TRBJ2-7	-	13	TRBV7-6	-	TGTGCCAGCAGCTCGAACCGCGCGGACGAGCAGTACTTC	CASSSNRADEQYF
TRBJ1-5	-	15	TRBV27	once	TGTGCCAGCAGTTTATCGGAGTATAGCAATCAGCCCCAGCATTTT	CASSLSEYSNQPQHF
TRBJ2-1	-	13	TRBV10-1	-	TGCGCCCGCGGTCTCGGAACCTACAATGAGCAGTTCTTC	CARGLGTYNEQFF
TRBJ2-7	-	14	TRBV19	-	TGTGCCAGTAGTATGAACAGAAATCTCTACGAGCAGTACTTC	CASSMNRNLYEQYF
TRBJ2-3	TRBD1	16	TRBV15	-	TGTGCCACCAGCAGCCGGGACAGGGGAAGGACAGATACGCAGTATTTT	CATSSRDRGRTDTQYF
TRBJ1-3	TRBD1	14	TRBV19	-	TGTGCCAGTGGCTGGACAGGGCCCGGAAACACCATATATTTT	CASGWTGPGNTIYF
TRBJ2-2	-	15	TRBV10-3	-	TGTGCCATCAGTGAGTCGGGGCGGAACACCGGGGAGCTGTTTTTT	CAISESGRNTGELFF
TRBJ1-1	-	15	TRBV5-8	-	TGTGCCAGCAGCGCGATGGAGTATCCGGTTCTTGAAGCTTTCTTT	CASSAMEYPVLEAFF
TRBJ2-7	-	12	TRBV13	-	TGTGCCAGCAGGAACAGGGAAGGCGAGCAGTACTTC	CASRNREGEQYF
TRBJ2-1	-	14	TRBV9	-	TGTGCCAGCAGCGTAGATGGCGGAGGCAATGAGCAGTTCTTC	CASSVDGGGNEQFF
TRBJ1-1	-	15	TRBV9	-	TGTGCCAGCAGCCCCCGGTCGGACTTCGACACTGAAGCTTTCTTT	CASSPRSDFDTEAFF